Listed below are T cell receptor beta chains from one sample, sequenced in a study of molecular identifiers for immune sequencing clone quantification. TCRdb re-analysed the PCR reads in MiXCR, keeping a single row per CDR3 protein. The table has about 640,000 distinct CDR3 sequences, about 20% seen once. Sequencing was done on a sample of naive CD8+ T cells from blood, with Jurkat cell RNA spiked in. These receptors all come from a human donor in good health. Some libraries in this study had Jurkat cell RNA spiked in. Both conserved end residues are part of each CDR3. The D gene is left open where the match is weak. A row's size may be missing; if present it is once, few, many or a size class.

abundance,d_gene,v_gene,j_gene,len,CDR3aa,CDR3nt
many,.,TRBV28,TRBJ1-1,12,CASSQAPTEAFF,TGTGCCAGCAGCCAGGCACCCACTGAAGCTTTCTTT
few,.,TRBV5-1,TRBJ2-2,18,CASSLDTGLIPNTGELFF,TGCGCCAGCAGCTTGGATACAGGGCTAATCCCGAACACCGGGGAGCTGTTTTTT
many,.,TRBV28,TRBJ1-2,15,CASSSRIRINYGYTF,TGTGCCAGCAGTTCGAGAATTCGTATTAACTATGGCTACACCTTC
many,.,TRBV20-1,TRBJ1-5,11,CSARRNQPQHF,TGCAGTGCTAGACGTAATCAGCCCCAGCATTTT
many,.,TRBV15,TRBJ1-3,14,CATSREVSGNTIYF,TGTGCCACCAGCAGAGAGGTCTCTGGAAACACCATATATTTT
many,TRBD2,TRBV28,TRBJ2-1,14,CASSPPSGRSLQFF,TGTGCCAGCAGTCCACCTAGCGGGAGGAGTCTGCAGTTCTTC
many,.,TRBV5-4,TRBJ2-2,15,CASSLYSGSTGELFF,TGTGCCAGCAGCTTGTATTCTGGCAGCACCGGGGAGCTGTTTTTT
few,TRBD1,TRBV7-9,TRBJ2-7,15,CASTPPQGNPYEQYF,TGTGCCAGCACCCCCCCACAGGGGAACCCCTACGAGCAGTACTTC
.,.,TRBV19,TRBJ2-5,13,CASTSGREETQYF,TGTGCCAGTACGTCCGGGCGGGAAGAGACCCAGTACTTC
few,TRBD2,TRBV9,TRBJ2-5,15,CASSLPTSGEETQYF,TGTGCCAGCAGCCTTCCGACTAGCGGGGAAGAGACCCAGTACTTC
many,.,TRBV7-2,TRBJ2-5,11,CASGEAGTQYF,TGTGCCAGCGGGGAGGCTGGGACCCAGTACTTC
few,TRBD2,TRBV27,TRBJ2-1,16,CASSLLRGGPFGEQFF,TGTGCCAGCAGTTTATTGCGGGGGGGGCCTTTCGGTGAGCAGTTCTTC
many,.,TRBV15,TRBJ1-1,13,CATSSGSGTEAFF,TGTGCCACCAGCAGCGGCTCTGGCACTGAAGCTTTCTTT
many,.,TRBV9,TRBJ2-3,16,CASSVGTPSPTDTQYF,TGTGCCAGCAGCGTCGGGACTCCCAGCCCAACAGATACGCAGTATTTT
many,TRBD1,TRBV29-1,TRBJ2-5,14,CSVVGRGYGETQYF,TGCAGCGTTGTTGGCAGGGGGTATGGAGAGACCCAGTACTTC
few,TRBD2,TRBV27,TRBJ2-5,14,CASGSLALIETQYF,TGTGCCAGCGGTTCACTAGCGTTGATCGAGACCCAGTACTTC
many,.,TRBV7-9,TRBJ2-7,14,CASRSPDALGEQYF,TGTGCCAGCAGATCCCCGGACGCCTTAGGGGAGCAGTACTTC
many,.,TRBV27,TRBJ1-5,12,CASSQLNQPQHF,TGCGCCAGCAGCCAGCTAAATCAGCCCCAGCATTTT
many,.,TRBV12-3/TRBV12-4,TRBJ2-3,13,CASSLGSTDTQYF,TGTGCCAGCAGTTTGGGGAGCACAGATACGCAGTATTTT
.,.,TRBV5-1,TRBJ1-1,17,CASSPWALGSAGVEAFF,.
few,.,TRBV7-9,TRBJ1-6,19,CASSLTRQSIFSYNSPLHF,TGTGCCAGCAGCCTTACCCGACAGAGTATTTTCTCCTATAATTCACCCCTCCACTTT
many,TRBD1,TRBV7-9,TRBJ1-1,15,CASSSGQGFRTEAFF,TGTGCCAGCAGCTCGGGACAGGGGTTTAGGACTGAAGCTTTCTTT
many,TRBD1,TRBV5-6,TRBJ1-3,14,CASSMGQAGNTIYF,TGTGCCAGCAGCATGGGACAGGCAGGAAACACCATATATTTT
many,TRBD1,TRBV5-1,TRBJ2-3,17,CASSKTQGAVGTDTQYF,TGCGCCAGCAGCAAGACACAGGGGGCGGTTGGCACAGATACGCAGTATTTT
many,TRBD1,TRBV2,TRBJ1-5,16,CASSVSRDSRNQPQHF,TGTGCCAGCAGTGTATCCCGGGACAGCAGAAATCAGCCCCAGCATTTT
.,TRBD2,TRBV5-3,TRBJ2-7,17,CTSSPGLAGVLSCEQYF,TGTACCAGCAGCCCGGGACTAGCGGGAGTGTTAAGCTGCGAGCAGTACTTC
many,TRBD2,TRBV14,TRBJ2-3,18,CASSQDSRLAVSTDTQYF,TGTGCCAGCAGCCAAGATTCGAGACTAGCGGTTTCCACAGATACGCAGTATTTT
many,TRBD2,TRBV28,TRBJ2-1,15,CASQFRGLAKDEQFF,TGTGCCAGCCAGTTTCGAGGACTAGCGAAGGATGAGCAGTTCTTC
many,TRBD1,TRBV29-1,TRBJ2-3,12,CSVGQGSDTQYF,TGCAGCGTTGGACAGGGGTCAGATACGCAGTATTTT
.,.,TRBV5-1,TRBJ1-1,13,CASTRMGGTKAFF,TGCGCCAGCACAAGGATGGGGGGCACTAAAGCTTTCTTT
few,TRBD1,TRBV4-1,TRBJ2-7,15,CASSPRQGVSYEQYF,TGCGCCAGCAGCCCACGACAGGGGGTATCCTACGAGCAGTACTTC
many,.,TRBV29-1,TRBJ1-1,13,CSVETVVNTEAFF,TGCAGCGTTGAAACGGTAGTGAACACTGAAGCTTTCTTT
.,.,TRBV30,TRBJ1-4,14,CAWSGNREGEKLFF,TGTGCCTGGTCAGGGAACAGGGAGGGTGAAAAACTGTTTTTT
.,.,TRBV20-1,TRBJ2-7,15,CSARPQHGSSYEQYF,TGCAGTGCTAGACCCCAACACGGGAGCTCCTACGAGCAGTACTTC
many,.,TRBV6-1,TRBJ2-7,15,CASSESPGQGNEQYF,TGTGCCAGCAGTGAATCCCCGGGACAAGGAAACGAGCAGTACTTC
many,TRBD2,TRBV7-9,TRBJ2-7,16,CASSQTAGTNSYEQYF,TGTGCCAGCAGCCAAACTGCGGGGACTAACTCCTACGAGCAGTACTTC
few,TRBD1,TRBV6-5,TRBJ2-1,19,CASSYNYGTGGFRVGEQFF,TGTGCCAGCAGTTACAACTACGGGACAGGGGGTTTTCGGGTAGGTGAGCAGTTCTTC
.,.,TRBV14,TRBJ1-3,20,CASSQDLTPRLSGSGNTIYF,TGTGCCAGCAGCCAAGATCTGACTCCGAGGCTTTCGGGTTCTGGAAACACCATATATTTT
many,.,TRBV19,TRBJ1-2,14,CASSPTPGYHGYTF,TGTGCCAGTAGTCCAACCCCAGGGTATCATGGCTACACCTTC
.,.,TRBV19,TRBJ1-1,14,CAAKVQGSTPEAFF,TGTGCCGCTAAAGTGCAGGGGTCCACCCCAGAGGCTTTCTTT
few,.,TRBV20-1,TRBJ2-1,14,CSTTQDSTPNEQFF,TGCAGTACTACTCAGGACTCCACGCCTAATGAGCAGTTCTTC
many,TRBD1,TRBV6-6,TRBJ1-4,17,CASSWTGATQPNEKLFF,TGTGCCAGCAGTTGGACAGGAGCGACACAACCTAATGAAAAACTGTTTTTT
.,.,TRBV11-3,TRBJ2-7,14,CASSPRDKSYEQYF,TGTGCCAGCAGCCCGCGGGACAAGTCCTACGAGCAGTACTTC
many,TRBD2,TRBV20-1,TRBJ2-7,15,CSARDRASGKDEQYF,TGCAGTGCTAGAGATCGGGCTAGCGGGAAGGACGAGCAGTACTTC
.,TRBD1,TRBV29-1,TRBJ2-1,13,CSVVQGPYNEQFF,TGCAGCGTTGTACAGGGGCCATACAATGAGCAGTTCTTC
many,.,TRBV19,TRBJ2-7,17,CASSPLSGRGASYEQYF,TGTGCCAGTAGTCCCCTTTCCGGTCGGGGGGCATCCTACGAGCAGTACTTC
few,TRBD1,TRBV20-1,TRBJ2-5,16,CSARDDRGFVRETQYF,TGCAGTGCTAGAGATGACAGGGGATTTGTAAGAGAGACCCAGTACTTC
many,.,TRBV27,TRBJ1-2,16,CASSLSAPPTTYGYTF,TGTGCCAGCAGTTTATCGGCCCCGCCTACCACCTATGGCTACACCTTC
.,.,TRBV9,TRBJ2-1,16,CASSVVGDSSYNEQFF,TGTGCCAGCAGCGTAGTAGGGGATAGCTCCTACAATGAGCAGTTCTTC
once,TRBD1,TRBV20-1,TRBJ2-3,16,CSARRAGGLNTDTQYF,TGCAGTGCTAGAAGGGCAGGGGGCTTAAACACAGATACGCAGTATTTT
few,.,TRBV19,TRBJ2-6,17,CASSIAGRLSGANVLTF,TGTGCCAGTAGTATTGCGGGACGTCTCTCTGGGGCCAACGTCCTGACTTTC